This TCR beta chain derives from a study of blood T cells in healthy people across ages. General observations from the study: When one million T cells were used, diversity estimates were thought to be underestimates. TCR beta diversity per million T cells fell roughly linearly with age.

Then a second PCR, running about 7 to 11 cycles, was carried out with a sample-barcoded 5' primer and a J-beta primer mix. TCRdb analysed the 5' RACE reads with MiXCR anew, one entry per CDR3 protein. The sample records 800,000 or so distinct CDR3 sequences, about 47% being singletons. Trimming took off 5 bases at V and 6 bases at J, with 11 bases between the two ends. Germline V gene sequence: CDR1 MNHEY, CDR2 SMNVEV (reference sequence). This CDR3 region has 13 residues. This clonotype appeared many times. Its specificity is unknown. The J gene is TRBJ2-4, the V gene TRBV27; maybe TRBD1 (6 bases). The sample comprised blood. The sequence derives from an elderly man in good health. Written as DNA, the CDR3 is TGTGCCAGCAGTCGCACCAGGGGAAACATTCAGTACTTC. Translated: CASSRTRGNIQYF.